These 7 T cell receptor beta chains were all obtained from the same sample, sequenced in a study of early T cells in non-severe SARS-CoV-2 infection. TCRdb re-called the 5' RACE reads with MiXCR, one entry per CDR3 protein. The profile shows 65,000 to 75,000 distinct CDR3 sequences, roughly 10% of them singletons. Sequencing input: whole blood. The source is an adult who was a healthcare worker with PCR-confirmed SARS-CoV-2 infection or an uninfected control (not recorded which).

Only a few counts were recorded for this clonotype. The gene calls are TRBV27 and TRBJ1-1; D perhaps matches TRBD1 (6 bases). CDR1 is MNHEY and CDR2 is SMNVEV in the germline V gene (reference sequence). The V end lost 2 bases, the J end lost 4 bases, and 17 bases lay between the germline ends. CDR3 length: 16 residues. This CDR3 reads CASSLGGGAGGTEAFF. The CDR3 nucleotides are TGTGCCAGCAGTTTAGGAGGGGGGGCTGGAGGCACTGAAGCTTTCTTT.

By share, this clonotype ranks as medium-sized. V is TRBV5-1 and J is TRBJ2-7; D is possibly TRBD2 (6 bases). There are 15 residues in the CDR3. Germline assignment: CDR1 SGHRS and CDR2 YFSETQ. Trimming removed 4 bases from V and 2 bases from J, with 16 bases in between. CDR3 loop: CASSPGVGPTYEQYF. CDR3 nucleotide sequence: TGCGCCAGCAGCCCGGGGGTAGGTCCTACCTACGAGCAGTACTTC.

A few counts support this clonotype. CDR3 protein: CASSPGAPITGELFF. As DNA, the CDR3 is TGTGCCAGCAGCCCAGGGGCCCCGATCACCGGGGAGCTGTTTTTT. The chain is built from TRBV7-2 and TRBJ2-2, with D possibly being TRBD1 (6 bases). The germline CDR1 and CDR2 sequences are SGHTA and FQGNSA. This CDR3 comprises 15 residues. V lost 5 bases, J lost 4 bases, and 14 bases lay in between. The whole variable domain, filled in from reference TRBV7-2 and TRBJ2-2, reads GAGVSQSPSNKVTEKGKDVELRCDPISGHTALYWYRQSLGQGLEFLIYFQGNSAPDKSGLPSDRFSAERTGGSVSTLTIQRTQQEDSAVYLCASSPGAPITGELFFGEGSRLTVL.

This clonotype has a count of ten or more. The CDR3 DNA sequence: TGTGCCAGCAGTTACTCGACAGGTGGGGCTTTCTTT. Translating gives CASSYSTGGAFF. The chain carries TRBV6-2 or TRBV6-3 and TRBJ1-1, with D tentatively TRBD1 (6 bases). The germline V gene encodes CDR1 MNHEY and CDR2 SVGEGT. The CDR3 is 12 residues long. V was pared by 0 bases and J by 11 bases, with 10 bases between.

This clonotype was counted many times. CDR3 sequence (DNA): TGTGCCAGTAGTATAGCCGGAGATAGCAATCAGCCCCAGCATTTT. It specifies CASSIAGDSNQPQHF. The V call is TRBV19, the J call TRBJ1-5; D remains ambiguous. This CDR3 has 15 residues. Germline lookup yields CDR1 LNHDA and CDR2 SQIVND (reference sequence). V lost 1 base, J lost 0 bases, and 7 bases lay in between.

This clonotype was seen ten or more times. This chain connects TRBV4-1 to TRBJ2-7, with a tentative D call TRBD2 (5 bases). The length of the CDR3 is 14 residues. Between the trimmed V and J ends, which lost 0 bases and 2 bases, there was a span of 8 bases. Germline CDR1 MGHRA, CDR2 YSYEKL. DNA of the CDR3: TGCGCCAGCAGCCAAGATAGAGGGACCTACGAGCAGTACTTC. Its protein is CASSQDRGTYEQYF.

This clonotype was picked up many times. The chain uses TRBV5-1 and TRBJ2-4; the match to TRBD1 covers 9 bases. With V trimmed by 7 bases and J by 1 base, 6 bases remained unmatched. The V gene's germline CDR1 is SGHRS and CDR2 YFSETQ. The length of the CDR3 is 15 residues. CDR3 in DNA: TGCGCCAGCTGGACAGGGGACGGGGCCAAAAACATTCAGTACTTC. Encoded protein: CASWTGDGAKNIQYF.